Below are 4 T cell receptor beta chains sequenced from a single sample in a study of CD8+ T cells in alopecia areata. Extraction of RNA preceded its reverse transcription into cDNA, which served as the sequencing template. TCRdb's copy holds only in-frame clones and misses some; the assay was immunoSEQ multiplex PCR. Of 150,000 to 200,000 clones listed, 59% were seen once; the top ten hold roughly 14%. Sequencing used CD4+ T cells sorted from blood, obtained at week 0. The origin of the receptors is a human donor with alopecia areata.

This clone has ten or more counts. CDR3 loop: CASSGSTGGRTGELFF. The CDR3 DNA reads as TGCGCCAGCAGCGGATCGACAGGGGGCCGTACCGGGGAGCTGTTTTTT. This chain connects TRBV5-1 to TRBJ2-2; 10 positions agree with TRBD1. The J segment lost 5 bases and the V segment lost 4 bases, leaving 8 bases of the junction unmatched. Germline-derived CDR1 and CDR2 are SGHRS and YFSETQ. CDR3 length equals 16 residues.

The chain joins TRBV30 to TRBJ2-7; TRBD1 is a possible D gene (5 bases). In germline, CDR1 is GTSNPN, CDR2 SVGIG (reference sequence). The CDR3 length is 14 residues. The ends were cut back, 0 bases at V and 6 bases at J, with 15 bases in the middle. CDR3 amino acids: CAWSVQGRLREQYF. CDR3 nucleotide sequence: TGTGCCTGGAGTGTCCAGGGCCGGCTCCGCGAGCAGTACTTC.

The rearrangement uses TRBV7-8 and TRBJ2-6; either TRBD1 or TRBD2 may supply D (6 bases each). Looked up from germline, CDR1 is SGHVS and CDR2 is FQNEAQ. The CDR3 is made up of 18 amino acids. V was clipped by 5 bases and J by 2 bases, with 19 bases between them. The CDR3 DNA reads TGTGCCAGCAGCCCCCGTCTCACGGGGGCGCCTGGGGCCAACGTCCTGACTTTC. This codes for CASSPRLTGAPGANVLTF.

This sequence joins TRBV5-6 and TRBJ1-6; D unclear. Trimming pared 6 bases from V and 5 bases from J, leaving 15 bases between. The CDR3 extends over 15 amino acids. Germline CDR1 and CDR2: SGHDT and YYEEEE. The CDR3 here is CASTSVRPNNSPLHF. In nucleotides, the CDR3 is TGTGCCAGCACCTCTGTACGGCCGAATAATTCACCCCTCCACTTT.